The 7 T cell receptor beta chains below were found in one sample sequenced in a study of cytomegalovirus exposure and HLA in healthy donors (dated by TCRdb to between 2016 and 2019). The method behind the library was the immunoSEQ multiplex PCR assay. The multiplex PCR relied on a mix of 60 forward primers for TCR Vbeta segments and 13 reverse primers for TCR Jbeta segments. TCRdb holds this immuneACCESS table with in-frame rearrangements only. Some clones are missing; in checked studies, unresolved V genes explain under half, and the rest has no known cause. For this sample the table gives some 190,000 clones, of which around nine tenths were detected only once. The ten most abundant clones make up around 1.5% of the sample. What was sequenced was PBMCs. These receptors all stem from a woman aged 18-30 years in good health and CMV-seronegative.

This rearrangement joins TRBV7-3 to TRBJ2-2; 10 nucleotides line up with TRBD1. Trimming at V came to 9 bases and at J to 4 bases, leaving 5 bases not matched to a gene. CDR1 is SGHTA and CDR2 is FQGTGA in the germline V gene. The CDR3 has 14 amino acids. For the CDR3, the DNA is TGTGCCAGTAGACAGGGGGCGGGCACCGGGGAGCTGTTTTTT. It translates to CASRQGAGTGELFF.

This chain links TRBV6-1 with TRBJ2-2, with 12 positions matching TRBD2. The CDR3 runs to 15 residues. Germline lookup yields CDR1 MNHNS and CDR2 SASEGT. Germline trimming cut 2 bases from V and 5 bases from J; bases unmatched to any gene: 0. The CDR3 DNA is TGTGCCAGCAGTGAACTAGCGGGAGGGACCGGGGAGCTGTTTTTT. As protein: CASSELAGGTGELFF.

This chain uses TRBV10-1 with TRBJ2-2; 7 nucleotides line up with TRBD2. V gave up 5 bases and J gave up 2 bases; unmatched junction bases: 2. The CDR3 extends over 14 amino acids. Looked up from germline, CDR1 is WNHNN and CDR2 is SYGVQD (reference sequence). The CDR3 region has the DNA TGCGCCAGCAGTAGCGGGGAAAACACCGGGGAGCTGTTTTTT. Amino acids: CASSSGENTGELFF.

The chain combines TRBV4-1 with TRBJ2-1; 10 bases are shared with TRBD2. V was clipped by 2 bases and J by 5 bases; unmatched bases: 6. The V gene's germline CDR1 is MGHRA and CDR2 YSYEKL. The CDR3 length is 16 residues. CDR3 region: CASSQPSGRSHNEQFF. The CDR3 bases are TGCGCCAGCAGCCAACCTAGCGGGAGATCCCACAATGAGCAGTTCTTC.

The chain couples TRBV7-2 to TRBJ2-7, with D possibly matching TRBD1 (6 bases). The V and J ends lost 1 base and 0 bases respectively, with 13 bases between them. Germline lookup yields CDR1 SGHTA and CDR2 FQGNSA. This CDR3 spans 16 amino acids. The CDR3 bases are TGTGCCAGCAGCTTAGTGGGCGGACAGATCTCCTACGAGCAGTACTTC. Residues: CASSLVGGQISYEQYF.

V gene TRBV2 combines with J gene TRBJ2-7; possible D gene TRBD2, 6 bases. The CDR3 runs 13 residues. CDR1 and CDR2 from the germline V gene are SNHLY and FYNNEI. The V gene lost 6 bases and the J gene lost 1 base, with 10 bases spanning the gap. CDR3 sequence reads: CASRDGSSYEQYF. CDR3 nucleotides: TGTGCCAGCAGGGACGGGAGTTCCTACGAGCAGTACTTC.

The chain carries TRBV25-1 and TRBJ2-5, with unresolved D. Between the trimmed V and J ends, which lost 3 bases and 3 bases, there was a span of 14 bases. Germline values: CDR1 MGHDK, CDR2 SYGVNS. The CDR3 extends over 15 amino acids. The CDR3 nucleotides are TGTGCCAGCAGTGAGTTTCGAGGATACAAAGAGACCCAGTACTTC. The encoded protein is CASSEFRGYKETQYF.